This TCR beta chain emerged from a study of blood T cell repertoires in COVID-19. Study information: From the United States, Italy and Spain came samples of acute and convalescent COVID-19. Nucleic acid was either cDNA or gDNA, and it came from T cells, B-cell-depleted T cells, or PBMCs.

Using immunoSEQ multiplex PCR, the repertoire was profiled, and TCRdb retains in-frame clones only, with some absent. Here the sample spans approximately 390,000 clones, 85% to 90% being singletons. With 6 bases clipped from V and 4 bases from J, the junction kept 6 bases outside the gene matches. CDR1 and CDR2 from the germline V gene are MDHEN and SYDVKM. The CDR3 contains 13 residues. Individuals aged roughly 18 to 95 years were recruited from roughly 22 US areas. The source is a woman aged 50 to 65 who had recovered from COVID-19. The rearrangement uses TRBV28 and TRBJ2-7; the match to TRBD1 covers 7 bases. The sample taken for sequencing was PBMCs or T cells enriched from blood (not recorded which). The CDR3 here is CASSPDRAYEQYF. CDR3 bases: TGTGCCAGCAGCCCAGACAGGGCTTACGAGCAGTACTTC.